The 31 T cell receptor beta chains listed next were all sequenced from one sample in a study of CD8+CD57+ T cells in acquired aplastic anemia. Profiling that covered TCR beta VDJ and CDR3 relied on genomic DNA as its template. Each CDR3 protein gets one entry after TCRdb re-called the reads with MiXCR. The repertoire includes just over 400,000 distinct CDR3 sequences, about two thirds of them detected once, and 3% to 5% sits in the top ten. Sequencing used sorted CD4+, CD8+, or CD8+CD57+ T cells (not recorded which) from PBMCs. The receptors were sampled from a human donor in good health, serving as a control.

The chain uses TRBV19 and TRBJ1-2; a weak D match, TRBD1 (6 bases). The length of the CDR3 is 15 residues. The V end was cut by 6 bases, the J end by 4 bases, with 18 bases between. CDR1 is LNHDA and CDR2 is SQIVND in the germline V gene (reference sequence). The CDR3: CASSLNTGISYGYTF. Here the CDR3 DNA reads TGTGCCAGTAGCCTAAACACAGGGATTTCCTATGGCTACACCTTC.

The chain combines TRBV20-1 with TRBJ1-1; D is possibly TRBD1 (6 bases). In germline, CDR1 is DFQATT, CDR2 SNEGSKA (reference sequence). The CDR3 has 14 residues. V lost 6 bases and J 3 bases, leaving 17 bases between the germline ends. CDR3 amino acids: CSAPRVDRHTEAFF. The DNA for the CDR3 is TGCAGTGCCCCGAGGGTCGACAGGCACACTGAAGCTTTCTTT.

This clonotype occurred many times. This chain joins TRBV6-1 and TRBJ1-2; the D gene is possibly TRBD1 (5 bases). V lost 6 bases and J lost 7, with 18 bases in between. Germline V gives CDR1 MNHNS, CDR2 SASEGT. The CDR3 spans 14 residues. The chain's CDR3 is CASRAPGTGGGYTF. Here the CDR3 DNA reads TGTGCCAGCAGAGCTCCCGGGACGGGAGGTGGCTACACCTTC.

J is TRBJ2-3 and V is TRBV25-1; 8 bases match TRBD1. J lost 2 bases, V lost 4 bases, and 8 bases had no gene match. The CDR3 runs to 16 residues. Germline CDR1 MGHDK, CDR2 SYGVNS. This chain's CDR3 is CASSAGQGGPTDTQYF. The CDR3 DNA follows: TGTGCCAGCAGTGCCGGACAGGGAGGACCCACAGATACGCAGTATTTT.

This clonotype has ten or more counts. V is TRBV28 and J is TRBJ2-3, with D hard to call. V gave up 7 bases and J gave up 5 bases, with 13 bases separating them. CDR1 and CDR2 (germline): MDHEN, SYDVKM. This CDR3 comprises 13 residues. DNA for the CDR3: TGTGCCAGCAACAGCAGACCCCAAGATACGCAGTATTTT. Protein sequence: CASNSRPQDTQYF.

This clonotype was seen ten or more times. The chain uses TRBV12-5 and TRBJ1-6; TRBD1 matches at 7 bases. This CDR3 has 16 residues. Germline V CDR1 and CDR2: LGHNT, FRNRAP. J lost 1 base, V lost 5 bases, and 5 bases had no gene match. The CDR3 DNA sequence: TGTGCTAGTGGTAACACAGGGGTTTCCTATAATTCACCCCTCCACTTT. Its translation: CASGNTGVSYNSPLHF.

This clonotype was counted once. The gene calls are TRBV20-1 and TRBJ1-5, with 9 bases fitting TRBD1. Per germline, CDR1 DFQATT and CDR2 SNEGSKA (reference sequence). J was trimmed by 8 bases and V by 6 bases; bases with no gene match: 11. The length of the CDR3 is 14 residues. CDR3 sequence: CSAIRDRVNKPQHF. The CDR3 coding sequence is TGCAGTGCCATCCGGGACAGGGTGAACAAGCCCCAGCATTTT.

The V call is TRBV7-2, the J call TRBJ1-3; a possible D gene is TRBD1 (5 bases). V was clipped by 5 bases and J by 4 bases, with 15 bases between them. Looked up from germline, CDR1 is SGHTA and CDR2 is FQGNSA. The CDR3 contains 15 residues. As DNA, the CDR3 is TGTGCCAGCAGCCGAGGAGAAGGGGCCGGAAACACCATATATTTT. It codes for CASSRGEGAGNTIYF.

This clonotype was found many times. The rearrangement joins TRBV3-1 to TRBJ1-2; D ambiguous. The CDR3 runs 11 residues. Germline CDR1 and CDR2: LGHDT and YNNKEL (reference sequence). Trimming shortened V by 1 base and J by 8 bases, and 5 bases separated the two germline ends. The DNA for the CDR3 is TGTGCCAGCAGCCAAGCCTTCGGCTACACCTTC. Translating it yields CASSQAFGYTF.

The gene calls are TRBV6-5 and TRBJ2-7, with TRBD2 as a possible D gene (7 bases). Germline values: CDR1 MNHEY, CDR2 SVGAGI. The CDR3 has 14 residues. With 6 bases removed from V and 2 bases from J, the gap between germline ends came to 14 bases. CDR3 sequence reads: CASRGGGPPYEQYF. The DNA of the CDR3 is TGTGCCAGCAGGGGCGGGGGCCCTCCCTACGAGCAGTACTTC.

CDR3: CASTVNRGLRNQPQHF. The CDR3, as DNA: TGTGCCAGCACCGTTAACAGGGGGCTGAGGAATCAGCCCCAGCATTTT. J is TRBJ1-5 and V is TRBV12-3 or TRBV12-4, with 9 bases lining up with TRBD1. J lost 4 bases, V lost 7 bases, and 11 bases had no gene match. The CDR3 is made up of 16 amino acids.

CDR3 coding DNA: TGTGCCACCACTGTTCGGGGTACAGGGTCACCCCTCCACTTT. This gives the protein CATTVRGTGSPLHF. This chain connects TRBV2 to TRBJ1-6; maybe TRBD1 (6 bases). V lost 10 bases to trimming and J lost 10 bases, with 20 bases between them. Germline-derived CDR1 and CDR2 are SNHLY and FYNNEI. The CDR3 covers 14 residues.

The chain recombines TRBV5-1 with TRBJ2-5; a weak D match, TRBD1 (5 bases). V lost 4 bases, J lost 9 bases, and 16 bases lay in between. The CDR3 spans 13 residues. CDR1 is SGHRS, CDR2 YFSETQ, per germline. DNA of the CDR3: TGCGCCAGCAGCCAAGATACAGGACCGGCCCAGTACTTC. This sequence encodes CASSQDTGPAQYF.

A word on this clonotype: Relative to the germline gene, one junction end is altered; a read error may explain this. Written as DNA, the CDR3 is TGTGCCAGCAGTGAAGCTCCCAACACTGGCTATTCCCCCCTCCACTTT. Translated, it gives CASSEAPNTGYSPLHF. The V gene is TRBV9, the J gene TRBJ1-6; D is ambiguous. CDR1 is SGDLS, CDR2 YYNGEE, per germline. This CDR3 is built from 16 residues. The variable domain in full, with the rest retrieved from reference TRBV9 and TRBJ1-6, is DSGVTQTPKHLITATGQRVTLRCSPRSGDLSVYWYQQSLDQGLQFLIQYYNGEERAKGNILERFSAQQFPDLHSELNLSSLELGDSALYFCASSEAPNTGYSPLHFGNGTRLTVT.

Notes on this clonotype: Here the CDR3 omits its conserved ending phenylalanine or tryptophan, so a read error is the likely source. No DNA is shown, since the ends of the CDR3 on it are uncertain; the CDR3 is the one TCRdb lists. The chain uses TRBV7-2 and TRBJ2-7; the table assigns TRBD1, which was not confirmed against the DNA. Germline CDR1 and CDR2: SGHTA and FQGNSA. The CDR3 spans 13 amino acids, including both terminal residues. The CDR3 sequence is CASSLSKGSGNTI.

V gene TRBV6-1 combines with J gene TRBJ2-7; no clear D. V lost 6 bases to trimming and J lost 4 bases, with 16 bases between them. Germline V gene sequence: CDR1 MNHNS, CDR2 SASEGT. The length of the CDR3 is 14 residues. The chain's CDR3 is CASSGWQDRYEQYF. As DNA, the CDR3 is TGTGCCAGCAGCGGGTGGCAGGATCGTTACGAGCAGTACTTC.

The chain joins TRBV15 to TRBJ2-7; no clear D gene. CDR3 length: 15 residues. Germline V gene sequence: CDR1 LNHNV, CDR2 YYDKDF (reference sequence). V lost 5 bases, J lost 5 bases, and 19 bases lay in between. The DNA for the CDR3 is TGTGCCACCAGCCCCGGAAGCGCAGCAAAGAACGAGCAGTACTTC. This sequence encodes CATSPGSAAKNEQYF.

The DNA for the CDR3 is TGTGCCAGCAGTGACGATTCGGGCTCCAATGAGCAGTTCTTC. Its protein is CASSDDSGSNEQFF. The J gene is TRBJ2-1, the V gene TRBV6-4; no clear D. This CDR3 comprises 14 residues. Germline CDR1 MRHNA, CDR2 SNTAGT. Trimming took off 2 bases at V and 6 bases at J, with 11 bases between the two ends.

This clonotype was seen many times. The rearrangement links TRBV4-3 to TRBJ1-1; TRBD1 is a possible D gene (6 bases). V lost 0 bases and J 3 bases, leaving 14 bases between the germline ends. This CDR3 has 16 amino acids. Germline assignment: CDR1 LGHNA and CDR2 YSLEER. The CDR3 nucleotides are TGCGCCAGCAGCCAAGATCCAGCAAGGGGGTACACTGAAGCTTTCTTT. It yields the protein CASSQDPARGYTEAFF.

At least ten counts were recorded for this clonotype. The chain carries TRBV7-2 and TRBJ2-7, with TRBD1 matching 7 bases. Looked up from germline, CDR1 is SGHTA and CDR2 is FQGNSA. This CDR3 has 15 amino acids. The junction had 2 bases not matched to a gene; V was cut back by 0 bases and J by 0 bases. The CDR3 sequence: CASSLADRDSYEQYF. The CDR3 region has the DNA TGTGCCAGCAGCTTAGCCGACAGGGACTCCTACGAGCAGTACTTC.

This chain joins TRBV20-1 and TRBJ2-7; tentative D call: TRBD2 (5 bases). Between the trimmed V and J ends, which lost 4 bases and 6 bases, there was a span of 19 bases. The CDR3 sequence is 14 residues long. Germline CDR1 reads DFQATT; CDR2 reads SNEGSKA (reference sequence). The CDR3 spells CSATPYNALAEQYF. CDR3 DNA sequence: TGCAGTGCTACCCCTTATAATGCGCTAGCCGAGCAGTACTTC.

The sample holds many counts of this clonotype. The CDR3 here is CASSETGDEKLFF. In DNA form, the CDR3 reads TGCGCCAGCAGTGAGACAGGGGATGAAAAACTGTTTTTT. The J gene is TRBJ1-4, the V gene TRBV10-1, with 7 bases that match TRBD1. Looked up from germline, CDR1 is WNHNN and CDR2 is SYGVQD (reference sequence). The CDR3 extends over 13 amino acids. V lost 2 bases and J lost 6; bases outside the gene matches: 0.

There are many counts of this clonotype. The rearrangement links TRBV4-3 to TRBJ1-4; no clear D gene. Trimming removed 5 bases at V and 2 bases at J, with 9 bases between. The CDR3 contains 14 residues. Germline assignment: CDR1 LGHNA and CDR2 YSLEER. The CDR3 sequence: CASSEGITNEKLFF. CDR3 DNA: TGCGCCAGCAGCGAGGGCATCACTAATGAAAAACTGTTTTTT.

Concerning this clonotype: The conserved phenylalanine or tryptophan is not found at the CDR3 terminus, so this likely reflects a read error. The V call is TRBV15, the J call TRBJ1-6; TRBD1 is a possible D gene (5 bases). Germline CDR1 is LNHNV and CDR2 is YYDKDF (reference sequence). V was clipped by 6 bases and J by 15 bases, with 18 bases between them. CDR3 length: 13 residues. As DNA, the CDR3 is TGTGCCACCAGAACCGGCAGGGAAGGAAACCTCCACTAC. Amino acid sequence: CATRTGREGNLHY.

As regards this clonotype: The CDR3 ends on some other residue instead of the conserved phenylalanine or tryptophan, so this is likely a read error. It is unclear where the CDR3 begins or ends on the DNA, so no DNA is shown, and the CDR3 is as TCRdb lists it. The chain carries TRBV7-9 and TRBJ1-6. Germline values: CDR1 SEHNR, CDR2 FQNEAQ (reference sequence). With termini counted, the CDR3 has 13 amino acids. The CDR3 loop reads CASSTEGDGSPLH.

This clonotype has a single count. This chain joins TRBV5-1 and TRBJ2-3; no definite D call. The CDR3 totals 16 residues. Germline values: CDR1 SGHRS, CDR2 YFSETQ. V was trimmed by 5 bases and J by 3 bases, leaving 19 bases between them. CDR3 loop: CASRLPDNTETDTQYF. The CDR3 bases are TGCGCCAGCAGGCTACCCGATAACACTGAGACAGATACGCAGTATTTT.

The CDR3 coding sequence is TGCGCCAGCAGCGGCGGGACAGGGGAGGATACGCAGTATTTT. It is translated as CASSGGTGEDTQYF. The rearrangement joins TRBV5-1 to TRBJ2-3; 10 positions match TRBD1. Germline values: CDR1 SGHRS, CDR2 YFSETQ. With 4 bases clipped from V and 6 bases from J, the junction kept 5 bases outside the gene matches. The CDR3 has 14 amino acids. Based on the CDR3 plus reference TRBV5-1 and TRBJ2-3, the full variable domain is KAGVTQTPRYLIKTRGQQVTLSCSPISGHRSVSWYQQTPGQGLQFLFEYFSETQRNKGNFPGRFSGRQFSNSRSEMNVSTLELGDSALYLCASSGGTGEDTQYFGPGTRLTVL.

This clonotype was detected only once. The chain has TRBV10-3 and TRBJ1-2; D unclear. The CDR3 spans 13 residues. Germline-derived CDR1 and CDR2 are ENHRY and SYGVKD. V was trimmed by 9 bases and J by 6 bases, leaving 17 bases between them. The CDR3 bases are TGTGCCATGACACCCGGGCCAGGCCATGGCTACACCTTC. It specifies CAMTPGPGHGYTF.

This rearrangement joins TRBV7-2 to TRBJ2-2; 7 nucleotides agree with TRBD1. Germline V gene sequence: CDR1 SGHTA, CDR2 FQGNSA. The CDR3 length is 16 residues. V was clipped by 2 bases and J by 3 bases; unmatched bases: 6. The CDR3: CASSLRDRADTGELFF. DNA for the CDR3: TGTGCCAGCAGCTTAAGAGACAGGGCCGACACCGGGGAGCTGTTTTTT.

The CDR3: CASSRWREASQYF. CDR3 DNA sequence: TGTGCCAGCAGCCGGTGGAGGGAGGCGTCCCAGTACTTC. The J gene is TRBJ2-5, the V gene TRBV7-3; possible D gene TRBD2, 6 bases. The V end lost 5 bases, the J end lost 9 bases, and 16 bases lay between the germline ends. The CDR3 extends over 13 amino acids. Per the germline V gene, CDR1 is SGHTA and CDR2 is FQGTGA.

Points on this clonotype: One end of the junction varies from germline; a read error may be responsible. The chain recombines TRBV24-1 with TRBJ1-5; tentatively, D is TRBD1 (6 bases). The CDR3 covers 18 residues. The germline V gene encodes CDR1 KGHDR and CDR2 SFDVKD. For the CDR3, the DNA is TGTGCCAGCAGTGATTTGATAAGCGGGACAAAGACCAATCAGCCCCAGCATTTT. Translation: CASSDLISGTKTNQPQHF.